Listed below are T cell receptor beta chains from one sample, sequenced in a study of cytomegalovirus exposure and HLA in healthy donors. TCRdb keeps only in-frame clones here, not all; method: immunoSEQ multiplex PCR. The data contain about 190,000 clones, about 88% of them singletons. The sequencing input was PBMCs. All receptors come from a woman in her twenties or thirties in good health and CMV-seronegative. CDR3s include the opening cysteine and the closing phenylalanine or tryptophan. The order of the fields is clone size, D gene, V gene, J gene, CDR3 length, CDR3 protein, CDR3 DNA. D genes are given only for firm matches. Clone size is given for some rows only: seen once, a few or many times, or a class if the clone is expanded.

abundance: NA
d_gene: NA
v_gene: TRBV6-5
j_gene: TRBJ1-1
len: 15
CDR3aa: CASSLHRDLNTEAFF
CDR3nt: TGTGCCAGCAGTTTACACCGGGATTTGAACACTGAAGCTTTCTTT

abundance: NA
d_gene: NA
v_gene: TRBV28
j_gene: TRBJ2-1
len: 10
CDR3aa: CASSSREQFF
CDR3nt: TGTGCCAGCAGTTCACGGGAGCAGTTCTTC

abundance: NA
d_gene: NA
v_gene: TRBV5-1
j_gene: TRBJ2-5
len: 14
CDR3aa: CASSLMGSQETQYF
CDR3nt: TGCGCCAGCAGCTTGATGGGCAGTCAAGAGACCCAGTACTTC

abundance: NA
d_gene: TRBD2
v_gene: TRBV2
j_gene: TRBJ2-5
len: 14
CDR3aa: CASSELAGKETQYF
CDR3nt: TGTGCCAGCAGTGAACTAGCGGGAAAAGAGACCCAGTACTTC

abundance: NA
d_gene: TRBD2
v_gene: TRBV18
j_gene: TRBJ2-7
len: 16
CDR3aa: CASSSGLAGLTYEQYF
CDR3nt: TGTGCCAGCTCATCGGGACTAGCGGGACTCACCTACGAGCAGTACTTC

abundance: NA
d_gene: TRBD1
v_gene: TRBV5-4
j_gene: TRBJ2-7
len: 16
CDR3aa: CASSLGQGGYSYEQYF
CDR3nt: TGTGCCAGCAGCTTGGGACAGGGGGGATACTCCTACGAGCAGTACTTC

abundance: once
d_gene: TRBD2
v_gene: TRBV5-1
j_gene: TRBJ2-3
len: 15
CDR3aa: CASSAGLADTDTQYF
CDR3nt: TGCGCCAGCAGCGCGGGACTAGCGGACACAGATACGCAGTATTTT

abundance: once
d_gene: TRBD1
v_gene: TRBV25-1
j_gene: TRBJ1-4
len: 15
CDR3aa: CASSDNRGANEKLFF
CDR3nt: TGTGCCAGCAGCGACAACAGGGGCGCTAATGAAAAACTGTTTTTT

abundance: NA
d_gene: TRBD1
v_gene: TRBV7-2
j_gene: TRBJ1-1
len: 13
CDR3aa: CASSFDRDTEAFF
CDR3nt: TGTGCCAGCAGCTTCGACAGGGACACTGAAGCTTTCTTT

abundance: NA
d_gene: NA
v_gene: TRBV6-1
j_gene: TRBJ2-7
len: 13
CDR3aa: CASSAGASYEQYF
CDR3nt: TGTGCCAGCAGTGCCGGAGCCTCCTACGAGCAGTACTTC

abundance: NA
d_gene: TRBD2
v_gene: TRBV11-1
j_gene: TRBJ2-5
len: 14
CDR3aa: CASKRLAEQETQYF
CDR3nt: TGTGCCAGCAAACGACTAGCGGAACAAGAGACCCAGTACTTC

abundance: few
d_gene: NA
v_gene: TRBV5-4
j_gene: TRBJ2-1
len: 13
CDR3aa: CASRLDYYNEQFF
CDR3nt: TGTGCCAGCAGATTGGACTATTACAATGAGCAGTTCTTC

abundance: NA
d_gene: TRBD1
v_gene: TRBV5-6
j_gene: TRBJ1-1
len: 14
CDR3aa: CASSLQDRPTEAFF
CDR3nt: TGTGCCAGCAGCCTACAGGACAGGCCTACTGAAGCTTTCTTT

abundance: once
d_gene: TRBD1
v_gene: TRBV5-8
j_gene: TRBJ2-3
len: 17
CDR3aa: CASSQTQGASGTDTQYF
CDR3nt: TGTGCCAGCAGCCAAACCCAGGGGGCATCTGGCACAGATACGCAGTATTTT

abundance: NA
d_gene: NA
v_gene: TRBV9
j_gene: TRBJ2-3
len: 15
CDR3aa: CASSGASFLTDTQYF
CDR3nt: TGTGCCAGCAGCGGGGCTAGCTTTTTGACAGATACGCAGTATTTT

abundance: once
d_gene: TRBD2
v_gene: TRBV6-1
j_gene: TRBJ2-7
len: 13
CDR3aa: CASSEAGVREQYF
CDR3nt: TGTGCCAGCAGTGAGGCGGGAGTTCGCGAGCAGTACTTC

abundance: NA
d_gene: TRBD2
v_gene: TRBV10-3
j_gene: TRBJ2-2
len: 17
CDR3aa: CAISESMLAGEAGELFF
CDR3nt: TGTGCCATCAGTGAGTCGATGCTAGCGGGAGAGGCCGGGGAGCTGTTTTTT

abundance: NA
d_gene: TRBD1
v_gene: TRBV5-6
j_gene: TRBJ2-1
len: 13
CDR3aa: CASSFGQGNEQFF
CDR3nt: TGTGCCAGCAGCTTCGGACAGGGAAATGAGCAGTTCTTC

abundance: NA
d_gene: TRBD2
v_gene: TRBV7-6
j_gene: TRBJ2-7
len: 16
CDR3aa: CASSRPLAGGEYEQYF
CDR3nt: TGTGCCAGCAGCCGACCCCTAGCGGGGGGTGAATACGAGCAGTACTTC

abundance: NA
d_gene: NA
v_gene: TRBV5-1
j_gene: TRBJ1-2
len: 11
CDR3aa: CASRAGDGYTF
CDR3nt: TGCGCCAGCAGAGCGGGGGACGGCTACACCTTC

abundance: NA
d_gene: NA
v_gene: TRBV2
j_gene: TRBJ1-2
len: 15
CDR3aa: CASSGIRQAMNGYTF
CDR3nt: TGTGCCAGCAGCGGAATACGACAGGCCATGAATGGCTACACCTTC

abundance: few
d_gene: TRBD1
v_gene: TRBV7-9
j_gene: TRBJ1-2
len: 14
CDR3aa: CASRRDRGGYGYTF
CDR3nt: TGTGCCAGCAGGAGGGACAGGGGGGGATATGGCTACACCTTC

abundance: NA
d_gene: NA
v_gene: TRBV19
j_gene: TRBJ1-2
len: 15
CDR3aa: CASSAYSRGGYGYTF
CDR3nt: TGTGCCAGTAGTGCCTACTCCAGGGGCGGCTATGGCTACACCTTC

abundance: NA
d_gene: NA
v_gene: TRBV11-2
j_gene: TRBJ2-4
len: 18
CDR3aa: CASSLDPGGTGAKNIQYF
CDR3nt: TGTGCCAGCAGCTTAGATCCGGGCGGGACGGGAGCCAAAAACATTCAGTACTTC

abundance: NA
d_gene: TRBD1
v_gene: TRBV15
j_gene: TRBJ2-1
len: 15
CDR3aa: CATSLNRGLYNEQFF
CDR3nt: TGTGCCACCAGCCTTAACAGGGGTCTTTACAATGAGCAGTTCTTC

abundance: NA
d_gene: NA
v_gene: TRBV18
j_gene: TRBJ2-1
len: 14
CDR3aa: CASSPNHSYNEQFF
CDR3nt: TGTGCCAGCTCACCAAATCATTCCTACAATGAGCAGTTCTTC

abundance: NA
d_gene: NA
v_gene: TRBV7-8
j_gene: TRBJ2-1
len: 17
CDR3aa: CASSPRGRVTRLNEQFF
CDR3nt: TGTGCCAGCAGCCCCCGAGGCCGAGTGACTAGGTTGAATGAGCAGTTCTTC

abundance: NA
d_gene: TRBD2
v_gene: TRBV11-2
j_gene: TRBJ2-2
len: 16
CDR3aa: CASSSRTSGGTGELFF
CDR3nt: TGTGCCAGCAGCTCCCGGACTAGCGGAGGCACCGGGGAGCTGTTTTTT

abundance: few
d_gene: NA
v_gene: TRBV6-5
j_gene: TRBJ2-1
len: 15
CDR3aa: CASSPKRVPYNEQFF
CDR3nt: TGTGCCAGCAGCCCTAAGCGGGTACCCTACAATGAGCAGTTCTTC

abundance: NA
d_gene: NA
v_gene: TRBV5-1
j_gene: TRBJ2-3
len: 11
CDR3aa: CASSLSDTQYF
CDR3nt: TGCGCCAGTTCCCTGTCGGATACGCAGTATTTT

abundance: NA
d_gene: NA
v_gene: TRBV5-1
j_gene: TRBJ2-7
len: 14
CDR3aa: CASSAGQLLREQYF
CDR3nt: TGCGCCAGCAGCGCGGGACAGCTCCTACGAGAGCAGTACTTC